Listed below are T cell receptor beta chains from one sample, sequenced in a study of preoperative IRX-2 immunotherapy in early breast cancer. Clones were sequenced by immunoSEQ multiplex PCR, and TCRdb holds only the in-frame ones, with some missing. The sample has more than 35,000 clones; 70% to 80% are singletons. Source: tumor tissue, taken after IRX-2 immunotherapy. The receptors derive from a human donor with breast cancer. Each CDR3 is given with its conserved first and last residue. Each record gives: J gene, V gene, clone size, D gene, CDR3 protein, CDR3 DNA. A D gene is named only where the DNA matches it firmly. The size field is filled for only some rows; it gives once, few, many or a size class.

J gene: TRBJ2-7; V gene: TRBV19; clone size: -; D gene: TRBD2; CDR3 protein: CASRPSGISEQYF; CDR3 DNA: TGTGCCAGTAGGCCTAGCGGGATTAGTGAGCAGTACTTC
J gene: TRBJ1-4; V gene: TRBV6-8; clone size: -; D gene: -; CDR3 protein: CAISTLAGEKLFF; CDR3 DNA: TGTGCCATCAGCACGCTGGCCGGAGAAAAACTGTTTTTT
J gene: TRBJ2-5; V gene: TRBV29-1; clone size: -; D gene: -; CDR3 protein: CSVVLGNRETQYF; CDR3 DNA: TGCAGCGTTGTGTTGGGTAATCGGGAGACCCAGTACTTC
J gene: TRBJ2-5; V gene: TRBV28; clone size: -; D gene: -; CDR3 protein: CASRTPGGETQYF; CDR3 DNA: TGTGCCAGCAGGACCCCGGGGGGCGAGACCCAGTACTTC
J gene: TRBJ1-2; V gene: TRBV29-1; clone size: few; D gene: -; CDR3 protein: CSVEQVAYGYTF; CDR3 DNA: TGCAGCGTGGAGCAGGTAGCCTATGGCTACACCTTC
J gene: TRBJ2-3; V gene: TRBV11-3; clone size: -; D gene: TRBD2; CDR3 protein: CASARAGGTDTQYF; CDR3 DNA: TGTGCCAGCGCCCGGGCGGGGGGGACAGATACGCAGTATTTT
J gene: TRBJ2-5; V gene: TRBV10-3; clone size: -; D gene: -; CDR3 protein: CAISESRGETQYF; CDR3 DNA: TGTGCCATCAGTGAGTCCAGGGGTGAGACCCAGTACTTC
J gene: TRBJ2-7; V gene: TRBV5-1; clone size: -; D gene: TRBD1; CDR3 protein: CASSPGQGGYEQYF; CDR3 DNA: TGCGCCAGCAGCCCGGGACAGGGTGGCTACGAGCAGTACTTC
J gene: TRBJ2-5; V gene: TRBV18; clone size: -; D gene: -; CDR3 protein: CASSPGLRETQYF; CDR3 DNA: TGTGCCAGCTCACCAGGGTTGAGGGAGACCCAGTACTTC
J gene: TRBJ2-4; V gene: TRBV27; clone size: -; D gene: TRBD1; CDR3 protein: CASSFEGANIQYF; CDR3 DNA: TGTGCCAGCAGTTTCGAGGGGGCGAACATTCAGTACTTC
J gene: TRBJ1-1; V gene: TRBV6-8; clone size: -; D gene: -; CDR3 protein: CASSRRRGNTEAFF; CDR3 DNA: TGTGCCAGCAGCCGCCGCAGGGGTAACACTGAAGCTTTCTTT
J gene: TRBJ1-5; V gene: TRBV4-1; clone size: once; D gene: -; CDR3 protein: CASSQEGVLYSNQPQHF; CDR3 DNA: TGCGCCAGCAGCCAAGAAGGAGTACTTTATAGCAATCAGCCCCAGCATTTT
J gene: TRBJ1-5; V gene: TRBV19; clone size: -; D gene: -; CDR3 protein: CASSPDGSNQPQHF; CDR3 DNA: TGTGCCAGTAGTCCGGACGGCTCCAATCAGCCCCAGCATTTT
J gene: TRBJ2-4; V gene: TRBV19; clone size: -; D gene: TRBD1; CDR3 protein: CASSRMGTGGFGAKNIQYF; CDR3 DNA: TGTGCCAGTAGTAGAATGGGGACAGGGGGCTTTGGAGCCAAAAACATTCAGTACTTC
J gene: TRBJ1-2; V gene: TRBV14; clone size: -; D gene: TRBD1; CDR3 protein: CASSPPTGGRGYTF; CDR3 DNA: TGTGCCAGCAGCCCGCCCACAGGGGGCCGGGGCTACACCTTC
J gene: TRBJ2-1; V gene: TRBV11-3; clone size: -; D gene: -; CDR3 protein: CASSLSGDYNEQFF; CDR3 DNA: TGTGCCAGCAGCTTATCGGGGGACTACAATGAGCAGTTCTTC
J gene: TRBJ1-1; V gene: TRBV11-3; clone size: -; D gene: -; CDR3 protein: CASSPGSQNTEAFF; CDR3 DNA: TGTGCCAGCAGCCCCGGGTCTCAGAACACTGAAGCTTTCTTT
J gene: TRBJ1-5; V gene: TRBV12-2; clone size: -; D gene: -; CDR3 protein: CASRRNPRRGNQPQHF; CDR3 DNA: TGTGCAAGTCGCCGAAACCCCAGGAGAGGCAATCAGCCCCAGCATTTT
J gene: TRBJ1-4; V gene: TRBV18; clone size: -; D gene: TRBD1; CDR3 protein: CASSPRDRDYSTNEKLFF; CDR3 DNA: TGTGCCAGCTCACCCCGGGACAGAGATTACTCAACTAATGAAAAACTGTTTTTT
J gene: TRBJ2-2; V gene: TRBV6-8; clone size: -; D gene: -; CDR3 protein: CASSLGVLNTGELFF; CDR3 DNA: TGTGCCAGCAGCCTAGGGGTACTGAACACCGGGGAGCTGTTTTTT
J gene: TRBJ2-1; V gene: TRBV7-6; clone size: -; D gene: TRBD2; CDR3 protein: CASSTSGTSANEQFF; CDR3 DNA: TGTGCCAGCAGCACCTCCGGGACTAGTGCCAATGAGCAGTTCTTC
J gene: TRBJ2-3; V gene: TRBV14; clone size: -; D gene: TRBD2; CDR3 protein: CASSPISGGITDTQYF; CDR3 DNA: TGTGCCAGCAGTCCGATTAGCGGGGGTATCACAGATACGCAGTATTTT
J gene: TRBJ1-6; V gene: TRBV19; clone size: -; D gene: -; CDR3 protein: CASSIQGGSPLHF; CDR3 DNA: TGTGCCAGTAGTATACAGGGTGGGTCACCCCTCCACTTT
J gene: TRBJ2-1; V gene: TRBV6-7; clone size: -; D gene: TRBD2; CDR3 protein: CASRTLGLAVYNEQFF; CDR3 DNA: TGTGCCAGCAGAACGTTGGGACTAGCGGTCTACAATGAGCAGTTCTTC
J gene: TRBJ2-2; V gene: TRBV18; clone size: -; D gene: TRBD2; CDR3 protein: CASSPSTSGRVGGELFF; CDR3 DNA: TGTGCCAGCTCACCCTCGACTAGCGGGAGAGTAGGCGGGGAGCTGTTTTTT
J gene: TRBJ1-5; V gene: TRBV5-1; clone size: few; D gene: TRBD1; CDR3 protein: CASSSTGGHDQPQHF; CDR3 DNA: TGCGCCAGCAGCTCAACAGGGGGACACGATCAGCCCCAGCATTTT
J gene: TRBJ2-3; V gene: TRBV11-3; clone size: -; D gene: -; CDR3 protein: CASSLGQGETDTQYF; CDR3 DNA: TGTGCCAGCAGCCTGGGGCAGGGTGAGACAGATACGCAGTATTTT
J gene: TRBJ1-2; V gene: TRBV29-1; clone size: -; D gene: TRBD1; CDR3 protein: CSVEGQGHYYGYTF; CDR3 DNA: TGCAGCGTTGAGGGACAGGGACACTATTATGGCTACACCTTC
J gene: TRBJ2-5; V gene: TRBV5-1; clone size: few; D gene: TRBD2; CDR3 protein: CASSLAAGGVETQYF; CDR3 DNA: TGCGCCAGCAGCTTGGCAGCGGGGGGGGTTGAGACCCAGTACTTC
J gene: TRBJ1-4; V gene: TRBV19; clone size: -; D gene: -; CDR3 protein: CASSISGFNEKLFF; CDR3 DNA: TGTGCCAGTAGTATTTCTGGGTTTAATGAAAAACTGTTTTTT
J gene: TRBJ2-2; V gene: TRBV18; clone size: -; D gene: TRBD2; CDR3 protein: CASSPPEGRGNTGELFF; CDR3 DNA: TGTGCCAGCTCACCTCCGGAGGGGAGGGGGAACACCGGGGAGCTGTTTTTT
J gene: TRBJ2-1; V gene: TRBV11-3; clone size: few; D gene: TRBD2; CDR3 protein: CASSSGTRSLGEQFF; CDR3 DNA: TGTGCCAGCAGCTCGGGGACTAGATCCCTGGGCGAGCAGTTCTTC
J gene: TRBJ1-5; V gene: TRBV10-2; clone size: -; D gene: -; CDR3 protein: CASSSVRAGSNQPQHF; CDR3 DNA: TGCGCCAGCAGTTCCGTGAGGGCGGGAAGCAATCAGCCCCAGCATTTT
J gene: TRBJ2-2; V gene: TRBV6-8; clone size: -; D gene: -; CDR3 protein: CASRATVTGELFF; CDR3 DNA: TGTGCCAGCAGGGCGACTGTCACCGGGGAGCTGTTTTTT
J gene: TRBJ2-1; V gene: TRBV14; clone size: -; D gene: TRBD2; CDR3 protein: CASSQEGKASGNSEQFF; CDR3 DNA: TGTGCCAGCAGCCAAGAAGGGAAAGCTAGCGGGAATAGCGAGCAGTTCTTC
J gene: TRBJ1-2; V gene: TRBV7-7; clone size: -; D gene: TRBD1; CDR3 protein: CASSPTGGEYGYTF; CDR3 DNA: TGTGCCAGCAGCCCAACAGGGGGCGAGTATGGCTACACCTTC
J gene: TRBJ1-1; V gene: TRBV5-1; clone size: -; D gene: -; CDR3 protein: CASSVQTGTTEAFF; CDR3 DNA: TGCGCCAGCAGCGTCCAAACAGGGACCACTGAAGCTTTCTTT
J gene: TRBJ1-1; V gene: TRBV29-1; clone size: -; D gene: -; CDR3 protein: CSVVHKSGGTEAFF; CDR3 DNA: TGCAGCGTTGTCCACAAATCCGGCGGCACTGAAGCTTTCTTT
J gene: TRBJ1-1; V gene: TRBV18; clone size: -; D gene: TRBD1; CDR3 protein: CASSPGTGVEAFF; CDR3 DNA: TGTGCCAGCTCACCCGGGACAGGGGTAGAAGCTTTCTTT
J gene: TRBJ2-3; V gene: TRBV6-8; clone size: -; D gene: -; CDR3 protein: CASSARPVGQGYLDTQYF; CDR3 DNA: TGTGCCAGCAGTGCCCGCCCTGTGGGGCAGGGTTATCTAGATACGCAGTATTTT
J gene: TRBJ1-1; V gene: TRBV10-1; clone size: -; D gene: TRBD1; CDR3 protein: CASSRTGGANTEAFF; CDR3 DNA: TGCGCCAGCAGTAGGACAGGGGGTGCGAACACTGAAGCTTTCTTT
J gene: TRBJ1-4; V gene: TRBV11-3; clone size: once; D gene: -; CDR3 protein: CASSRDSQGSNEKLFF; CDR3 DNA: TGTGCCAGCAGCCGCGATTCACAGGGAAGTAATGAAAAACTGTTTTTT
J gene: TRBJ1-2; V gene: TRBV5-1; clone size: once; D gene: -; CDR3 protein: CASSMSDSFYGYTF; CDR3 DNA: TGCGCCAGCAGTATGAGTGACAGTTTCTATGGCTACACCTTC
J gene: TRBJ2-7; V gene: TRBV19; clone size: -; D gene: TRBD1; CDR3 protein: CASSTGTGGLEQYF; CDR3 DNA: TGTGCCAGTAGTACCGGGACAGGGGGCCTCGAGCAGTACTTC
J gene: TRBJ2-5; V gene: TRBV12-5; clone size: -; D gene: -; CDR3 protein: CASGSRIRVRETQYF; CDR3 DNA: TGTGCTAGTGGTTCCCGCATCAGGGTGAGAGAGACCCAGTACTTC
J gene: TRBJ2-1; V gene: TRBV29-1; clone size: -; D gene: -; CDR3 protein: CSESDSYNEQFF; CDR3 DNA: TGCAGCGAATCGGACAGCTACAATGAGCAGTTCTTC